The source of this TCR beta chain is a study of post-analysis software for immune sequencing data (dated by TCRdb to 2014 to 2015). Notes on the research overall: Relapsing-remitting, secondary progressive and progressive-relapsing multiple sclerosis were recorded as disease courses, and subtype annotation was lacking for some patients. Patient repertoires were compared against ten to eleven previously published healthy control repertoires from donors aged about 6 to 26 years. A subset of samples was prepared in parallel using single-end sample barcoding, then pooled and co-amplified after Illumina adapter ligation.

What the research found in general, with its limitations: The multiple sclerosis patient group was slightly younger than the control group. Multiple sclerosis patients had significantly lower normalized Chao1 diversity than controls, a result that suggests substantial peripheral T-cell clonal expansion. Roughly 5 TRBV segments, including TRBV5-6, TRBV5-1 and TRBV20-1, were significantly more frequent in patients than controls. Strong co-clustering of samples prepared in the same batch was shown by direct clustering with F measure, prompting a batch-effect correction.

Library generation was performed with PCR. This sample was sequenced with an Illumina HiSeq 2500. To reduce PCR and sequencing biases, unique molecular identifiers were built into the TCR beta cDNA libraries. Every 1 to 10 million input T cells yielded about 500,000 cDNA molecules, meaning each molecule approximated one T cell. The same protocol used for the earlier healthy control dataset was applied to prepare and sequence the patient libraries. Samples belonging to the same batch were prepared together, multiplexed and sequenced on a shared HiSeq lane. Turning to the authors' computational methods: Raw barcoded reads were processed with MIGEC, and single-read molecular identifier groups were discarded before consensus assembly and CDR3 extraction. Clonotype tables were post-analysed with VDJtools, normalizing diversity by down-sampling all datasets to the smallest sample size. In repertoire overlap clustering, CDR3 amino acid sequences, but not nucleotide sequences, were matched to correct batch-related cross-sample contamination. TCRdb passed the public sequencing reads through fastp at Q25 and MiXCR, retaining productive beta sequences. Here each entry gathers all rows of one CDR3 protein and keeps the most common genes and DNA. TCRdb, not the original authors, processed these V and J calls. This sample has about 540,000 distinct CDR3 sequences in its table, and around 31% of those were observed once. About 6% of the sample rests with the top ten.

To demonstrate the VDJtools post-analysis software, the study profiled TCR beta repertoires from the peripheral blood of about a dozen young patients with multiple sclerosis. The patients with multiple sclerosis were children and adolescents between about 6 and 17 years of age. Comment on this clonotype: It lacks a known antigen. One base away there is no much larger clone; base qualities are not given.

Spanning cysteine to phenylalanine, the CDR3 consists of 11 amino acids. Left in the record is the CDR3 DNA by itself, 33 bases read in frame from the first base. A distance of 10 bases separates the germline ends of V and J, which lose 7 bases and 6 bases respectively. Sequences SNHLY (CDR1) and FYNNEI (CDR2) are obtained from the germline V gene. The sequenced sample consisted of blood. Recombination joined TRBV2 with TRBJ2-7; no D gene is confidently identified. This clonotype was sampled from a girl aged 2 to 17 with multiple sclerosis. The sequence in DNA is TGTGCCAGCATGTCAAGTCGCGAGCAGTACTTC. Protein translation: CASMSSREQYF.